This TCR beta chain was recorded in a study of T-cell memory formation after mild COVID-19. The overall study: Largely donor-specific TCR clusters were found. Whole-study results and caveats: CD4/CD8 balance held among clones contracting day 15 to 85, and later expanders leaned CD4+. In pre-infection memory, a portion of responding clones appeared, which suggested that cross-reactive memory joined.

Amplification by 5'RACE using constant-segment primers produced TCR alpha and TCR beta cDNA libraries that carried sample barcodes and UMIs. One entry per CDR3 protein, called by TCRdb with MiXCR from the 5' RACE reads. The profile covers about 110,000 distinct CDR3 sequences, with about a sixth appearing a single time and 28% taken by the ten largest. The sample holds many counts of this clonotype. Its antigen is not known. Germline-derived CDR1 and CDR2 are LGHNA and YNFKEQ. The CDR3 sequence is 16 residues long. With 2 bases clipped from V and 8 bases from J, the junction kept 5 bases outside the gene matches.

Input material: PBMCs or a T cell subset sorted from them (not recorded which). The V call is TRBV4-2, the J call TRBJ2-1, with 14 bases fitting TRBD2. The clonotype comes from an adult woman who had mild COVID-19 (a few samples of this study predate the infection). Cell type and time point are not known. The CDR3 spells CASSQSGTSGSDEQFF. DNA for the CDR3: TGTGCCAGCAGCCAATCCGGGACTAGCGGGAGCGATGAGCAGTTCTTC.